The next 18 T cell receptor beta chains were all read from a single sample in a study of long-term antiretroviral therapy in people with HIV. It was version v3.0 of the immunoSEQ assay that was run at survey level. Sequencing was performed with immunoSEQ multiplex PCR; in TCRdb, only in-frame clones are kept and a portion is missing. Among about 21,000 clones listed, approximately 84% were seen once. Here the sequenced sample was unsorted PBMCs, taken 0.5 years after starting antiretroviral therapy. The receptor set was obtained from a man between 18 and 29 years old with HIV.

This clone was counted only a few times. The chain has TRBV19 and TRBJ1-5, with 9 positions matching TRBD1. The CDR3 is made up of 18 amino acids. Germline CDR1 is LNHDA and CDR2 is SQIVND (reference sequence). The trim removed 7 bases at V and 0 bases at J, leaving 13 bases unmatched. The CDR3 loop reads CASIAGGTGRNSNQPQHF. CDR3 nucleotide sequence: TGTGCCAGTATCGCCGGGGGGACAGGGAGAAATAGCAATCAGCCCCAGCATTTT.

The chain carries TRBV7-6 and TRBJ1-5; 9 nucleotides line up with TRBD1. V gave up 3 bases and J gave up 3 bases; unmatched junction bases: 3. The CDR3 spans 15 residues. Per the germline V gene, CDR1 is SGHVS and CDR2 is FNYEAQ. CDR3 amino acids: CASSFPQGANQPQHF. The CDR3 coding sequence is TGTGCCAGCAGCTTCCCACAGGGGGCCAATCAGCCCCAGCATTTT.

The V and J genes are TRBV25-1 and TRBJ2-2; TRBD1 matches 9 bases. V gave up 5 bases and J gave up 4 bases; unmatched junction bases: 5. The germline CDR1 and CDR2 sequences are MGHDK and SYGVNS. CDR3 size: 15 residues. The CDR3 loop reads CASSTGGDVTGELFF. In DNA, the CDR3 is TGTGCCAGCAGTACAGGGGGCGACGTCACCGGGGAGCTGTTTTTT.

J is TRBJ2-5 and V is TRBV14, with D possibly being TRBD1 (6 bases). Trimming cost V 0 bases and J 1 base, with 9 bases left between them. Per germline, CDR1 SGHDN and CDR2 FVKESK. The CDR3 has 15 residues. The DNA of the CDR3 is TGTGCCAGCAGCCAAGATAAGGACAGCCAAGAGACCCAGTACTTC. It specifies CASSQDKDSQETQYF. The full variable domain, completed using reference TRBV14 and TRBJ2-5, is EAGVTQFPSHSVIEKGQTVTLRCDPISGHDNLYWYRRVMGKEIKFLLHFVKESKQDESGMPNNRFLAERTGGTYSTLKVQPAELEDSGVYFCASSQDKDSQETQYFGPGTRLLVL.

The CDR3 DNA is TGTGCCATCAGGACCGGGACTAGGGGAGAGACCCAGTACTTC. Amino acids: CAIRTGTRGETQYF. The rearrangement links TRBV10-3 to TRBJ2-5; 8 nucleotides agree with TRBD2. Looked up from germline, CDR1 is ENHRY and CDR2 is SYGVKD. V trimming: 6 bases; J trimming: 4 bases; junction bases outside the gene matches: 7. The CDR3 has 14 residues.

The CDR3 DNA reads TGTGCCAGTCGGCGGACAGGGGGACACGAGCAGTACTTC. It codes for CASRRTGGHEQYF. The V and J genes are TRBV27 and TRBJ2-7; TRBD1 matches at 10 bases. The CDR3 runs to 13 residues. The V gene end was trimmed by 9 bases and the J gene end by 5 bases; junction bases not matched to a gene: 7. Looked up from germline, CDR1 is MNHEY and CDR2 is SMNVEV (reference sequence).

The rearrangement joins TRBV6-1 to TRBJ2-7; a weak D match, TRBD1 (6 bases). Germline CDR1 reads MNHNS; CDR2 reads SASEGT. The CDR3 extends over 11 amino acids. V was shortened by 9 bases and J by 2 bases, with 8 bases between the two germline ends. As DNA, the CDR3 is TGTGCCAGTGGACAGCCCTACGAGCAGTACTTC. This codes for CASGQPYEQYF.

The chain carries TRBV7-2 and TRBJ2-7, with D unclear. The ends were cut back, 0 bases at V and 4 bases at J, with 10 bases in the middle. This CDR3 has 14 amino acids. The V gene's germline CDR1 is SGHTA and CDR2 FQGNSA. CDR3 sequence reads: CASSLARYGYEQYF. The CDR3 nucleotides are TGTGCCAGCAGCTTAGCGCGGTACGGGTACGAGCAGTACTTC.

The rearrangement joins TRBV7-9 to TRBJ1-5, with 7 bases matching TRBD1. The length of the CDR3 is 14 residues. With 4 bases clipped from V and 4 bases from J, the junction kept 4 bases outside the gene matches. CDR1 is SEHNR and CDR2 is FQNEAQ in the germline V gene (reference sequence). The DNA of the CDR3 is TGTGCCAGCAGCTGGACAGGCAATAATCAGCCCCAGCATTTT. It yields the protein CASSWTGNNQPQHF. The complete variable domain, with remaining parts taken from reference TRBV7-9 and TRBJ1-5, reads DTGVSQNPRHKITKRGQNVTFRCDPISEHNRLYWYRQTLGQGPEFLTYFQNEAQLEKSRLLSDRFSAERPKGSFSTLEIQRTEQGDSAMYLCASSWTGNNQPQHFGDGTRLSIL.

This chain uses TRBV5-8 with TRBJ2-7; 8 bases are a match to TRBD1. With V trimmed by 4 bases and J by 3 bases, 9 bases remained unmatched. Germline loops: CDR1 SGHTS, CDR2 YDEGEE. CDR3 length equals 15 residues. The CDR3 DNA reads TGTGCCAGCAGCAGACCCAACAGGGGGAACTACGAGCAGTACTTC. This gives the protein CASSRPNRGNYEQYF.

CDR3 sequence: CASSRDRGRTGELFF. In DNA form, the CDR3 reads TGTGCCAGTAGTCGCGACAGGGGACGCACCGGGGAGCTGTTTTTT. The chain carries TRBV19 and TRBJ2-2, with 8 bases that match TRBD1. The CDR3 loop spans 15 amino acids. CDR1 is LNHDA, CDR2 SQIVND, per germline (reference sequence). V was pared by 5 bases and J by 4 bases, with 6 bases of the junction left unmatched. The full variable domain, rest sourced from reference TRBV19 and TRBJ2-2, is DGGITQSPKYLFRKEGQNVTLSCEQNLNHDAMYWYRQDPGQGLRLIYYSQIVNDFQKGDIAEGYSVSREKKESFPLTVTSAQKNPTAFYLCASSRDRGRTGELFFGEGSRLTVL.

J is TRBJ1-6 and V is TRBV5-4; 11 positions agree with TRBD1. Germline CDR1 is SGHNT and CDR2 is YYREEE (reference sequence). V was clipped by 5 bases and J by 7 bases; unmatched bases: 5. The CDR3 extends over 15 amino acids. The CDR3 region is CASSSGQGGNSPLHF. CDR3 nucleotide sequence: TGTGCCAGCAGTTCGGGACAGGGGGGGAATTCACCCCTCCACTTT.

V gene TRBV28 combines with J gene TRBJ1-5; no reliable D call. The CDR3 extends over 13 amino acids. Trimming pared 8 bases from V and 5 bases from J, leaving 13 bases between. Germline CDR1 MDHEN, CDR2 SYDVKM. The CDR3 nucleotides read TGTGCCAGCGCAAGGGAAGATGATCAGCCCCAGCATTTT. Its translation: CASAREDDQPQHF.

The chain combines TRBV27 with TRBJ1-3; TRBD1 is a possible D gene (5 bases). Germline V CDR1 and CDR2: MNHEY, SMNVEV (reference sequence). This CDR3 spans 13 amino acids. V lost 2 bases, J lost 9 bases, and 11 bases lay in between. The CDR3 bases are TGTGCCAGCAGTTTAGGCCAGGGTAGCACCATATATTTT. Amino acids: CASSLGQGSTIYF.

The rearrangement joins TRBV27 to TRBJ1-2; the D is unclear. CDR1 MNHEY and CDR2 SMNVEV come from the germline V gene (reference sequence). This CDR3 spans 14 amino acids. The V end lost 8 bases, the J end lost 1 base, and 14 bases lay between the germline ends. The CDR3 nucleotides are TGTGCCAGCCGAACAACCCGCCTTAACTATGGCTACACCTTC. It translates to CASRTTRLNYGYTF.

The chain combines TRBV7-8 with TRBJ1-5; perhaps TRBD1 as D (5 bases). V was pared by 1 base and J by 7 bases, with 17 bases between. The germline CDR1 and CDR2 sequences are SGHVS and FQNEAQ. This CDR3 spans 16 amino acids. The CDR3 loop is CASSLVVRAIGQPQHF. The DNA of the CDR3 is TGTGCCAGCAGCTTAGTGGTCAGGGCCATTGGACAGCCCCAGCATTTT.

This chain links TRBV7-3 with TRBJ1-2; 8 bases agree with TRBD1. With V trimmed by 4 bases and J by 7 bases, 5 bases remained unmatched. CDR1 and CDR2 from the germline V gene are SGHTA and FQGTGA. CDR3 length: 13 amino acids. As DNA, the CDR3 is TGTGCCAGCAGCTCATCGACAGGGGCTGGCTACACCTTC. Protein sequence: CASSSSTGAGYTF.

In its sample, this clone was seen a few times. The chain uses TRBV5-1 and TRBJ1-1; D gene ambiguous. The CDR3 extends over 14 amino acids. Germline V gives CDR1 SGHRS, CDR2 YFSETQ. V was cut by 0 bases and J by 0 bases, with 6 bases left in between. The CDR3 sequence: CASSLGALNTEAFF. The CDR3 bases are TGCGCCAGCAGCTTGGGTGCTCTGAACACTGAAGCTTTCTTT.